These T cell receptor beta chains were read from a single sample in a study of T cells in Graves' hyperthyroidism and ophthalmopathy. TCRdb redid the calling of the multiplex PCR reads with MiXCR, one entry per CDR3 protein. The sample contains 500,000 to 750,000 distinct CDR3 sequences, about 15% of which appear only once. Sequenced input: blood. These TCRs come from a woman aged 25 to 39 with Graves' hyperthyroidism. Each CDR3 is given with its conserved first and last residue. D genes are given only for firm matches. Where a row states a size, it is once, few, many or the class of an expanded clone; other rows omit it.

abundance	v_gene	d_gene	j_gene	CDR3aa	CDR3nt
few	TRBV20-1	TRBD1	TRBJ2-7	CSATKLGQATYEQYF	TGCAGTGCCACTAAGCTTGGACAGGCTACCTACGAGCAGTACTTC
many	TRBV11-2	.	TRBJ2-1	CASSLGYQGNNEQFF	TGTGCCAGCAGCTTAGGATATCAGGGAAACAATGAGCAGTTCTTC
many	TRBV6-5	.	TRBJ1-6	CASSYSYMGSSYNSPLHF	TGTGCCAGCAGTTACTCGTACATGGGGAGCTCCTATAATTCACCCCTCCACTTT
few	TRBV7-9	.	TRBJ1-2	CASSAPAGEGDGYTF	TGTGCCAGCAGCGCCCCTGCCGGAGAGGGGGATGGCTACACCTTC
.	TRBV19	TRBD1	TRBJ2-2	CASSIGQDTGELFF	TGTGCCAGTAGCATTGGACAGGACACCGGGGAGCTGTTTTTT
few	TRBV6-2/TRBV6-3	TRBD2	TRBJ2-1	CASSHTLRGTSGIGEQFF	TGTGCCAGCAGTCACACCCTCCGCGGGACTAGCGGGATTGGTGAGCAGTTCTTC
many	TRBV20-1	.	TRBJ2-7	CSARDRRDYEQYF	TGCAGTGCTAGAGATCGAAGGGACTACGAGCAGTACTTC
few	TRBV19	.	TRBJ2-5	CASATVGETQYF	TGTGCCAGTGCCACCGTAGGGGAGACCCAGTACTTC
many	TRBV27	TRBD2	TRBJ2-1	CASSQTSGVPNEQFF	TGTGCCAGCAGTCAGACTAGCGGGGTCCCTAATGAGCAGTTCTTC
few	TRBV20-1	.	TRBJ2-6	CSARGFSGANVLTF	TGCAGTGCTAGAGGTTTCTCTGGGGCCAACGTCCTGACTTTC
many	TRBV7-8	TRBD2	TRBJ2-5	CASSLAAGGQETQYF	TGTGCCAGCAGCTTAGCAGCGGGAGGGCAAGAGACCCAGTACTTC
.	TRBV4-3	TRBD1	TRBJ2-7	CASSQDLGSQGAAEQYF	TGCGCCAGCAGCCAAGATCTTGGATCACAGGGGGCGGCCGAGCAGTACTTC
many	TRBV2	.	TRBJ1-5	CASRGEQNQPQHF	TGTGCCAGCAGAGGGGAACAGAATCAGCCCCAGCATTTT
.	TRBV2	.	TRBJ2-5	CASSDPGQRTQYF	TGTGCCAGCAGTGACCCGGGACAACGGACCCAGTACTTC
.	TRBV6-1	.	TRBJ2-1	CASKDQITSYNEQFF	TGTGCCAGCAAAGATCAGATAACTTCCTACAATGAGCAGTTCTTC
many	TRBV20-1	.	TRBJ2-7	CSATNPTVLLGYEQYF	TGCAGTGCCACAAACCCAACGGTACTCTTGGGGTACGAGCAGTACTTC
many	TRBV3-1	.	TRBJ2-7	CASSQVGQDRYEQYF	TGTGCCAGCAGCCAAGTAGGACAAGATCGGTACGAGCAGTACTTC
.	TRBV6-5	TRBD2	TRBJ2-5	CASSYGLAGGPASTTQYF	TGTGCCAGCAGTTACGGGCTAGCGGGAGGCCCCGCGAGCACGACCCAGTACTTC
.	TRBV6-1	.	TRBJ1-1	CASGDGRELAEAFF	TGTGCCAGCGGGGACGGACGTGAACTAGCTGAAGCTTTCTTT